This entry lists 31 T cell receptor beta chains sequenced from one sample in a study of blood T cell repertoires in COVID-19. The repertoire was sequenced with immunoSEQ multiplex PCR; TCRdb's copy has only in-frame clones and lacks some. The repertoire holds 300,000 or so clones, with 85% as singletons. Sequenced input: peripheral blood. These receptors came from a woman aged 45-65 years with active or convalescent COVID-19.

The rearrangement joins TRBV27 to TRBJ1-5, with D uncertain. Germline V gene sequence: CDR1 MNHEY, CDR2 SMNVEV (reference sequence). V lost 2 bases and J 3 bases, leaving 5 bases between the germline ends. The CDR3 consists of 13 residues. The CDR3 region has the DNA TGTGCCAGCAGTTTAACTTACAATCAGCCCCAGCATTTT. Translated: CASSLTYNQPQHF.

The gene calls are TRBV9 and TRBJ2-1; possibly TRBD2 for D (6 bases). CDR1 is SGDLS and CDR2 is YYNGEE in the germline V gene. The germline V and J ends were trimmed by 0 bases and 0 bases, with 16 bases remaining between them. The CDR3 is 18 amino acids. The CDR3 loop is CASSVVPVAVSSYNEQFF. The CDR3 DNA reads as TGTGCCAGCAGCGTAGTCCCTGTAGCGGTGAGCTCCTACAATGAGCAGTTCTTC. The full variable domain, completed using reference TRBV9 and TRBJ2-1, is DSGVTQTPKHLITATGQRVTLRCSPRSGDLSVYWYQQSLDQGLQFLIQYYNGEERAKGNILERFSAQQFPDLHSELNLSSLELGDSALYFCASSVVPVAVSSYNEQFFGPGTRLTVL.

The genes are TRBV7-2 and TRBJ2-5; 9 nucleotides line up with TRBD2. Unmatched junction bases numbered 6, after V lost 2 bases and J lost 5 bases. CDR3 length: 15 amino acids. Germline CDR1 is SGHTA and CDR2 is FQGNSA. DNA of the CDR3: TGTGCCAGCAGCTTAAACAGCGGGAGGTGGGAGACCCAGTACTTC. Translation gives CASSLNSGRWETQYF.

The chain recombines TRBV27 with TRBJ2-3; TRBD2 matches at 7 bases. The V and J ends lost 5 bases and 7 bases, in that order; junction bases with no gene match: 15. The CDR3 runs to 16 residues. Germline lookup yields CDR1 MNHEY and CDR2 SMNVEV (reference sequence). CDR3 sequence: CASSPYGGSPHNTQYF. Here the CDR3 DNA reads TGTGCCAGCAGTCCCTACGGGGGGTCCCCCCACAATACGCAGTATTTT.

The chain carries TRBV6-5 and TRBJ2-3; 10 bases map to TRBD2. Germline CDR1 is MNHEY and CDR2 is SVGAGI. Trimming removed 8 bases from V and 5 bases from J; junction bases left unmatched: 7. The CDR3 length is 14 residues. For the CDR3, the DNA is TGTGCCAGCGAGTCTAGCGGGAGAAGAGATACGCAGTATTTT. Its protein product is CASESSGRRDTQYF.

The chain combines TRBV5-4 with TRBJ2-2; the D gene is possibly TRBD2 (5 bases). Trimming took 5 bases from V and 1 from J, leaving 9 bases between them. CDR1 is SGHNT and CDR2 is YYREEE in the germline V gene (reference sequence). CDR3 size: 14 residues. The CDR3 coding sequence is TGTGCCAGCAGGCGTAGCGAGAACACCGGGGAGCTGTTTTTT. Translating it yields CASRRSENTGELFF. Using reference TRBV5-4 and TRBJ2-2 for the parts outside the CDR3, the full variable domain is ETGVTQSPTHLIKTRGQQVTLRCSSQSGHNTVSWYQQALGQGPQFIFQYYREEENGRGNFPPRFSGLQFPNYSSELNVNALELDDSALYLCASRRSENTGELFFGEGSRLTVL.

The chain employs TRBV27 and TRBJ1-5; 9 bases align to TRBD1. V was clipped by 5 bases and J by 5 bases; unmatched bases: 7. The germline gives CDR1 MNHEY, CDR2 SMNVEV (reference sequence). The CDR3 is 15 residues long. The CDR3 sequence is CASSLGTGWDQPQHF. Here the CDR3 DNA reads TGTGCCAGCAGTCTTGGGACAGGGTGGGATCAGCCCCAGCATTTT.

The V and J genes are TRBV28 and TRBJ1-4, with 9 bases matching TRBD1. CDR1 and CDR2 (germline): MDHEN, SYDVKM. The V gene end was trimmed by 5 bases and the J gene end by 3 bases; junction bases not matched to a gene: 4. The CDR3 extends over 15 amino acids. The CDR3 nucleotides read TGTGCCAGCAGTCGGACAGGGGTTCCTAATGAAAAACTGTTTTTT. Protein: CASSRTGVPNEKLFF.

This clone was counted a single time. This chain's CDR3 is CASSLEPGNEQYF. The CDR3 nucleotides are TGTGCCAGCAGCTTAGAGCCAGGGAACGAGCAGTACTTC. The chain joins TRBV7-2 to TRBJ2-7, with D possibly being TRBD1 (5 bases). Trimming stripped 1 base from V and 5 bases from J, with 9 bases between. CDR3 size: 13 residues. Germline CDR1 and CDR2: SGHTA and FQGNSA.

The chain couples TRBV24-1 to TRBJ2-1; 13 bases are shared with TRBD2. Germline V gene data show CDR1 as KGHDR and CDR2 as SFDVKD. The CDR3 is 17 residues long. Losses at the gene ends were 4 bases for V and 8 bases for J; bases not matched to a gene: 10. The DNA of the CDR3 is TGTGCCACCAGTGAGGGACTAGCGGGACCTGGCCAGCATGAGCAGTTCTTC. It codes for CATSEGLAGPGQHEQFF.

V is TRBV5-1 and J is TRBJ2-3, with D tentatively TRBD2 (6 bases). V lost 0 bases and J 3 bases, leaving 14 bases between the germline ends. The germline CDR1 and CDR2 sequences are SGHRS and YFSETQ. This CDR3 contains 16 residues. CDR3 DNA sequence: TGCGCCAGCAGCTTGGAAAGTCAGCGGGTGACAGATACGCAGTATTTT. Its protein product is CASSLESQRVTDTQYF.

This CDR3 reads CASSPQGGVDTQYF. The CDR3, as DNA: TGTGCCAGCAGCCCGCAAGGGGGGGTAGATACGCAGTATTTT. The chain employs TRBV4-2 and TRBJ2-3; the D gene is possibly TRBD2 (7 bases). The V gene lost 4 bases and the J gene lost 5 bases, with 13 bases spanning the gap. Per germline, CDR1 LGHNA and CDR2 YNFKEQ. This CDR3 has 14 amino acids.

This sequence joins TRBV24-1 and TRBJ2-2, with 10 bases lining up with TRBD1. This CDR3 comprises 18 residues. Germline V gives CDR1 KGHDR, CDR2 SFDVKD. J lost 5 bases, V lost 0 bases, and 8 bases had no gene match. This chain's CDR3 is CATSDLPPGQGWTGELFF. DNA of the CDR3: TGTGCCACCAGTGATTTGCCTCCGGGACAGGGGTGGACCGGGGAGCTGTTTTTT.

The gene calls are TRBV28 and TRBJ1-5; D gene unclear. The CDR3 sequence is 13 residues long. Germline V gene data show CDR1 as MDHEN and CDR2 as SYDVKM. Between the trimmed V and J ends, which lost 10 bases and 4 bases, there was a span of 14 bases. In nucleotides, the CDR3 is TGTGCCACCCGGACTGTGGGTAATCAGCCCCAGCATTTT. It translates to CATRTVGNQPQHF.

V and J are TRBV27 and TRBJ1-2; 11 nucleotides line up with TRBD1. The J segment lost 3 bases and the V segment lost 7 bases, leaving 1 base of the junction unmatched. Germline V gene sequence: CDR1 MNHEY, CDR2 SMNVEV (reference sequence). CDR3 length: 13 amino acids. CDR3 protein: CASMGQGDYGYTF. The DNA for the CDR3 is TGTGCCAGCATGGGACAGGGGGACTATGGCTACACCTTC.

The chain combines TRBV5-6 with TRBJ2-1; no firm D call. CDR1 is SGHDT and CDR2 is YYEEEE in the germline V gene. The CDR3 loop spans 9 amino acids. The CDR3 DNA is TGTGCTCTCTCCCCGAACGGGTTCTTC. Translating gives CALSPNGFF.

For the CDR3, the DNA is TGTGCCAGCAGCCAAGCGGGACAGGGGAATCAGCCCCAGCATTTT. Protein sequence: CASSQAGQGNQPQHF. The chain links TRBV4-2 to TRBJ1-5; the match to TRBD1 covers 10 bases. Germline CDR1 and CDR2: LGHNA and YNFKEQ. The length of the CDR3 is 15 residues. After removal of 1 base from V and 4 bases from J, the junction contained 1 base not matched to a gene.

The CDR3 loop reads CASSLGQGATDTQYF. The CDR3, as DNA: TGTGCCAGCAGCTTGGGACAGGGGGCAACAGATACGCAGTATTTT. The rearrangement joins TRBV5-4 to TRBJ2-3; TRBD1 agrees at 10 bases. The germline V gene has CDR1 SGHNT and CDR2 YYREEE (reference sequence). The CDR3 totals 15 residues. V lost 0 bases and J lost 3; bases outside the gene matches: 1.

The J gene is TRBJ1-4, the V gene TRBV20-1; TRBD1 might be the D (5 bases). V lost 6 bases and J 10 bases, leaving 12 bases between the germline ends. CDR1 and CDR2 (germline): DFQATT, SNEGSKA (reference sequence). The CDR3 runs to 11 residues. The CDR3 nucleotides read TGCAGTGCAGGGGACTTGGGAAAACTGTTTTTT. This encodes CSAGDLGKLFF.

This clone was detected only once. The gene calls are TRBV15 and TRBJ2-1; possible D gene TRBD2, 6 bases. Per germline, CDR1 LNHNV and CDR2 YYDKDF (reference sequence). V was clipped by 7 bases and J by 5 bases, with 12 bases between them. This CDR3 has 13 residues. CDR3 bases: TGTGCCACCACCCCCGGGAGTGACAATGAGCAGTTCTTC. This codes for CATTPGSDNEQFF.

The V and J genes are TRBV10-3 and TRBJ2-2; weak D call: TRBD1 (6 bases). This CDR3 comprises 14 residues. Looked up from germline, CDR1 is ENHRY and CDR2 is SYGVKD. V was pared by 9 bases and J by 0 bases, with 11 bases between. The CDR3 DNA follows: TGTGCCATTGGGACACTCACGAACACCGGGGAGCTGTTTTTT. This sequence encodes CAIGTLTNTGELFF.

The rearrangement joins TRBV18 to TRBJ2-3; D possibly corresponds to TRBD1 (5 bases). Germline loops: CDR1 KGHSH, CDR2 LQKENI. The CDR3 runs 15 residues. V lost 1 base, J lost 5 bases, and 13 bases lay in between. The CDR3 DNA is TGTGCCAGCTCACCACAGGGGTGGCTGGAAGATACGCAGTATTTT. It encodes CASSPQGWLEDTQYF.

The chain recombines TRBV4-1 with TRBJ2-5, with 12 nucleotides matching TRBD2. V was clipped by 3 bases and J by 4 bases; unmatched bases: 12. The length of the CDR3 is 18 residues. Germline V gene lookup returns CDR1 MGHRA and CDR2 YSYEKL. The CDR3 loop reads CASSHLGLAGGWRETQYF. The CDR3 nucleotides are TGCGCCAGCAGCCACCTTGGGCTAGCGGGAGGGTGGAGAGAGACCCAGTACTTC.

The chain's CDR3 is CASSPGPEADTQYF. In DNA, the CDR3 is TGCGCCAGCAGCCCTGGACCGGAGGCAGATACGCAGTATTTT. V gene TRBV5-1 combines with J gene TRBJ2-3; weak D call: TRBD2 (5 bases). Germline-derived CDR1 and CDR2 are SGHRS and YFSETQ. The CDR3 spans 14 residues. Trimming cost V 4 bases and J 4 bases, with 13 bases left between them.

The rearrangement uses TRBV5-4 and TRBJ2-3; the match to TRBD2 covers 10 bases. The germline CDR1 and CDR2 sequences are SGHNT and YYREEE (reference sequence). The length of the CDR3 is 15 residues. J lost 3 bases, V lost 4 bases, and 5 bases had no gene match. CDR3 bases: TGTGCCAGCAGCACCAGAGCGGGAGGGACAGATACGCAGTATTTT. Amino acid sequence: CASSTRAGGTDTQYF.

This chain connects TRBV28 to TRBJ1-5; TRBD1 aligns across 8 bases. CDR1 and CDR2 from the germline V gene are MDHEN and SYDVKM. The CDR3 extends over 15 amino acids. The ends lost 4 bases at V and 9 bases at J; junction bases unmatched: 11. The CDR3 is CASSSRSGGNGPQHF. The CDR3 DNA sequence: TGTGCCAGCAGTTCCCGCTCAGGGGGCAACGGGCCCCAGCATTTT.

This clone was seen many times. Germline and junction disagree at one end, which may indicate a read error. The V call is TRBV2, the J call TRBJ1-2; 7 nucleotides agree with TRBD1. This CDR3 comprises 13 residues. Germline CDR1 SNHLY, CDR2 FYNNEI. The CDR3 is CASREGGAGGYTF. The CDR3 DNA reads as TGTGCCAGCAGGGAAGGGGGCGCGGGAGGCTACACCTTC.

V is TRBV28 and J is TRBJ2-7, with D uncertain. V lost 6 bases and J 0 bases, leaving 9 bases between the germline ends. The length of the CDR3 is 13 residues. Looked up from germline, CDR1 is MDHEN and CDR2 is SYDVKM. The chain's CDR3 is CASRNSPSYEQYF. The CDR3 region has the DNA TGTGCCAGCAGGAACAGTCCCTCCTACGAGCAGTACTTC.

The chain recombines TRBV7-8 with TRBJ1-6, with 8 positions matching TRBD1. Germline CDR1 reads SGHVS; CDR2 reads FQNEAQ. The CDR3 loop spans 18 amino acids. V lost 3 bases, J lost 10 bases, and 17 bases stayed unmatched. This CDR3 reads CASSLAYKLGQGGSPLHF. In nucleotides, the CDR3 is TGTGCCAGCAGCTTGGCTTACAAACTCGGACAGGGCGGCTCACCCCTCCACTTT. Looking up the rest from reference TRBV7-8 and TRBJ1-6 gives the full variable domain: GAGVSQSPRYKVAKRGQDVALRCDPISGHVSLFWYQQALGQGPEFLTYFQNEAQLDKSGLPSDRFFAERPEGSVSTLKIQRTQQEDSAVYLCASSLAYKLGQGGSPLHFGNGTRLTVT.

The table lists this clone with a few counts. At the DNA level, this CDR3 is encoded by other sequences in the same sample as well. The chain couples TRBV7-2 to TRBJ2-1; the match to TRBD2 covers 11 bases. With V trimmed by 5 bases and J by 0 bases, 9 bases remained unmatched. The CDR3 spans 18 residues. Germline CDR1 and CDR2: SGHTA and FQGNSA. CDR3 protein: CASSLRLAGMSSYNEQFF. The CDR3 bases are TGTGCCAGCAGCCTGAGACTAGCGGGGATGAGCTCCTACAATGAGCAGTTCTTC.

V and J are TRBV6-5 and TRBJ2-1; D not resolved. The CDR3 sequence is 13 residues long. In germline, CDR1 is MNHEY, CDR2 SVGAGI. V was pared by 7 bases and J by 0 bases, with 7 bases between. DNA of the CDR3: TGTGCCAGCAATCGGGTCTCCTACAATGAGCAGTTCTTC. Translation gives CASNRVSYNEQFF.